These T cell receptor beta chains were read from a single sample in a study of T cell repertoires in cytomegalovirus infection. MiXCR, run by TCRdb on the reads, gives a single entry per CDR3 protein. The sample contains roughly 730,000 distinct CDR3 sequences, approximately 33% of which appear only once. Their antigens are not known. The sequencing used cultured PBMCs, collected from culture after CMV antigen stimulation. The source of these receptors is a human donor in good health (CMV status not recorded). Some clones in this sample may be carry-over from other donors' samples. Each CDR3 is given with its conserved first and last residue. D genes are given only for firm matches. The size of a clone is reported for some rows only, either as once, few or many, or as a class for expanded clones.

clone size	D gene	J gene	V gene	CDR3 DNA	CDR3 protein
few	-	TRBJ2-3	TRBV6-1	TGTGCCAGCAAAAGGTCCCTTAGCACAGATACGCAGTATTTT	CASKRSLSTDTQYF
many	-	TRBJ2-7	TRBV5-4	TGTGCCAGCAGCCCTGCGGGTGGCTCCTACGAGCAGTACTTC	CASSPAGGSYEQYF
-	-	TRBJ1-4	TRBV20-1	TGCAGTGCTAGGATGGGAACTAATGAAAAACTGTTTTTT	CSARMGTNEKLFF
-	-	TRBJ1-1	TRBV12-3/TRBV12-4	TGTGCCAGCAGTCTCCCCCCAGGGACCACTGAAGCTTTCTTT	CASSLPPGTTEAFF
-	-	TRBJ1-2	TRBV7-9	TGTGCCAGCTGTAGGGACCGGGGTCCCACGACGGATGGCTACACCTTC	CASCRDRGPTTDGYTF
-	-	TRBJ2-5	TRBV20-1	TGCAGTGCTATCCCTTGGCCTTTCGGGGTGGAGGAGACCCAGTACTTC	CSAIPWPFGVEETQYF
-	TRBD1	TRBJ1-4	TRBV20-1	TGCAGTGCTAGTCCGACAGGGGCTAATGAAAAACTGTTTTTT	CSASPTGANEKLFF
few	-	TRBJ2-7	TRBV6-6	TGTGCCAGCAGTTACCAGGCTGAGCAGTACTTC	CASSYQAEQYF
-	-	TRBJ1-3	TRBV7-2	TGTGCCAGCAGCTTAGAGAGCCACTCTGGAAACACCATATATTTT	CASSLESHSGNTIYF
many	TRBD1	TRBJ1-2	TRBV7-2	TGTGCCAGCAGTAGGGACAGGGAGAGTGGCTACACCTTC	CASSRDRESGYTF
few	TRBD2	TRBJ2-1	TRBV5-4	TGTGCCAGCAGCTTGACTAGCGGGATTCATGAGCAGTTCTTC	CASSLTSGIHEQFF
few	-	TRBJ2-3	TRBV6-5	TGTGCCAGCAACCCCTGGGGGGCGGCGGTAGATACGCAGTATTTT	CASNPWGAAVDTQYF
few	-	TRBJ2-5	TRBV7-2	TGTGCCAGCAGCTTAGTTTACCCAGAGACCCAGTACTTC	CASSLVYPETQYF
few	TRBD2	TRBJ2-2	TRBV10-3	TGTGCCATACTAGCGGGAGCTACCGACACCGGGGAGCTGTTTTTT	CAILAGATDTGELFF
few	-	TRBJ2-1	TRBV14	TGTGCCAGCAGCCCTCGGTCGGGGGCGATGAATGAGCAGTTCTTC	CASSPRSGAMNEQFF
-	TRBD2	TRBJ2-5	TRBV14	TGTGCCAGCAGACTTAGCGGGGCCTTCCAAGAGACCCAGTACTTC	CASRLSGAFQETQYF
-	-	TRBJ2-1	TRBV7-9	TGTGCCAGCAGCTATTTCGGTGGGGGGACGGATGAGCAGTTCTTC	CASSYFGGGTDEQFF
-	-	TRBJ2-2	TRBV7-2	TGTGCCAGCAGCTTACTTGGGGGTCCCGGGGAGCTGTTTTTT	CASSLLGGPGELFF
few	TRBD1	TRBJ1-4	TRBV5-4	TGTGCCAGCAGTCAACGGCCACAGGGGTTTACTGAAAAACTGTTTTTT	CASSQRPQGFTEKLFF
-	TRBD2	TRBJ2-3	TRBV12-3/TRBV12-4	TGTGCCAGCAGTTTAGCGCTGGTAGCGGGGGGCCCTCCTACAGATACGCAGTATTTT	CASSLALVAGGPPTDTQYF
many	-	TRBJ2-1	TRBV7-2	TGTGCCAGCAGCACCGCATCCTACAATGAGCAGTTCTTC	CASSTASYNEQFF
-	-	TRBJ2-1	TRBV19	TGTGCCAGTATGGTGTCGGAATCCCCATCGGATGAGCAGTTCTTC	CASMVSESPSDEQFF
-	-	TRBJ1-3	TRBV12-3/TRBV12-4	TGTGCCAGCAGTTTTCGGGGAGACTGGAGAAACACCATATATTTT	CASSFRGDWRNTIYF
-	TRBD2	TRBJ2-5	TRBV6-5	TGTGCCAGCAGTGAACTGGGACTAGCGGGGGGGACCGGTGAGACCCAGTACTTC	CASSELGLAGGTGETQYF
-	TRBD1	TRBJ1-5	TRBV20-1	TGCAGTGCCACGAAACAGGGGATGCGCAATCAGCCCCAGCATTTT	CSATKQGMRNQPQHF
few	-	TRBJ2-3	TRBV12-5	TGTGCTAGTGGTTGGGAGGGCACAGATACGCAGTATTTT	CASGWEGTDTQYF
-	TRBD2	TRBJ2-7	TRBV6-2/TRBV6-3	TGTGCCAGCAGCCAGGTGGGTAGCGGGAGGATTCTCCACGAGCAGTACTTC	CASSQVGSGRILHEQYF
-	-	TRBJ1-2	TRBV10-3	TGTGCCATCAGTGACCCCGTCCCAGGGGGCTACACCTTC	CAISDPVPGGYTF
few	-	TRBJ1-6	TRBV20-1	TGCAGTGCTAGCCGGGACGGACCATATTCACCCCTCCACTTT	CSASRDGPYSPLHF
few	-	TRBJ2-3	TRBV12-3/TRBV12-4	TGTGCCAGCAGTCTAAGACTAAGCGGAGGGAGTTCGCAGTATTTT	CASSLRLSGGSSQYF
-	-	TRBJ2-2	TRBV20-1	TGCAGTGCTAACAGACCGAACACCGGGGAGCTGTTTTTT	CSANRPNTGELFF
few	TRBD1	TRBJ1-1	TRBV7-2	TGTGCCAGCAGCCAGGACAGGGAGGATGAAGCTTTCTTT	CASSQDREDEAFF
few	-	TRBJ2-1	TRBV30	TGTGCCTGGAGCCATGGACTGGTTAGCTCCTACAATGAGCAGTTCTTC	CAWSHGLVSSYNEQFF
few	-	TRBJ1-1	TRBV20-1	TGCAGTGCTAGAGATTTCCGCCAGGGAGGGAAGGCTGAAGCTTTCTTT	CSARDFRQGGKAEAFF
few	-	TRBJ2-6	TRBV7-6	TGTGCCAGCAGCGCCAATAGGGGGAGCGGGGCCAACGTCCTGACTTTC	CASSANRGSGANVLTF
once	TRBD2	TRBJ2-3	TRBV10-3	TGTGCCATCAGTGGTTATAGCGGGAGGACAGATACGCAGTATTTT	CAISGYSGRTDTQYF
-	-	TRBJ1-4	TRBV10-3	TGTGCCATCAGTGATTTAGGGTGGAAGGATGAAAAACTGTTTTTT	CAISDLGWKDEKLFF
many	TRBD1	TRBJ1-3	TRBV7-8	TGTGCCAGCAGCTTATCGACAGGGTATCGCTCTGGAAACACCATATATTTT	CASSLSTGYRSGNTIYF
few	TRBD2	TRBJ2-3	TRBV4-1	TGCGCCAGCAGCCCGTTCTCAGCGGGGACTAGCACAGATACGCAGTATTTT	CASSPFSAGTSTDTQYF
-	TRBD1	TRBJ2-2	TRBV2	TGTGCCATCCCAAAGGGACGGGACAGAGGTGAAACCGGGGAGCTGTTTTTT	CAIPKGRDRGETGELFF
-	-	TRBJ1-3	TRBV20-1	TGCAGTGCTTTAGACAGCCTCTCTGGAAACACCATATATTTT	CSALDSLSGNTIYF
few	TRBD1	TRBJ1-5	TRBV7-8	TGTGCCAGCAGCTCAGGGACAGTTGACAATCAGCCCCAGCATTTT	CASSSGTVDNQPQHF
-	-	TRBJ2-7	TRBV7-6	TGTGCCAGCAGCTGGGAACCAGGGGACACCCCGGGGCAGTACTTC	CASSWEPGDTPGQYF
few	-	TRBJ2-1	TRBV5-4	TGTGCCAGCAGCTCCGTGGCGGGGAGAAACAATGAGCAGTTCTTC	CASSSVAGRNNEQFF
few	-	TRBJ1-1	TRBV7-6	TGTGCCAGCACCCTAACCTCCGAATTCCCAGGGAACACTGAAGCTTTCTTT	CASTLTSEFPGNTEAFF
-	TRBD1	TRBJ2-7	TRBV18	TGTGCCAGCTCACCCGGGACAGACCATGCCTACGAGCAGTACTTC	CASSPGTDHAYEQYF
many	-	TRBJ1-1	TRBV18	TGTGCCAGCAGCCGGGAGAACACTGAAGCTTTCTTT	CASSRENTEAFF